These T cell receptor beta chains were read from a single sample in a study of T cell repertoires in cytomegalovirus infection. TCRdb re-analysed the reads in MiXCR, keeping a single row per CDR3 protein. The sample lists 570,000 or so distinct CDR3 sequences, over 35% occurring once. Their antigens remain unidentified. The sequences come from cultured PBMCs, collected from culture after CMV antigen stimulation. The receptors here all came from a human donor in good health (CMV status not recorded). Some clones in this sample may be carry-over from other donors' samples. CDR3s include the opening cysteine and the closing phenylalanine or tryptophan. The D gene is left open where the match is weak. Clone size is shown for a subset of rows, as once, few, many or a class of expanded clone.

j_call d_call clone_size v_call cdr3_nt cdr3_aa
TRBJ1-4 TRBD1 . TRBV7-4 TGTGCCAGCAGCTCTCAAGGGGGCTGGGTTGAAAAACTGTTTTTT CASSSQGGWVEKLFF
TRBJ2-3 . few TRBV29-1 TGCAGCGTTGCTTCGGGACCCTCTAGCACAGATACGCAGTATTTT CSVASGPSSTDTQYF
TRBJ2-6 . . TRBV7-9 TGTGCCAGCAGCCCCCGGTCGGTGAACTCTGGGGCCAACGTCCTGACTTTC CASSPRSVNSGANVLTF
TRBJ2-7 TRBD2 . TRBV7-2 TGTGCCAGCAGCCCTGGCGGGAGCTACGAGCAGTCCTTC CASSPGGSYEQSF
TRBJ1-6 . . TRBV2 TGTGCCAGCACGGGCGGAGGTTCACCCCTCCACTTT CASTGGGSPLHF
TRBJ1-2 . few TRBV28 TGTGCCAGCAGGAATATAGGGGACGGAATCTATGGCTACACCTTC CASRNIGDGIYGYTF
TRBJ1-6 TRBD1 . TRBV4-2 TGTGCCAGCAGCCAAGCGGACAGGGTCTATTCACCCCTCCACTTT CASSQADRVYSPLHF
TRBJ2-3 . . TRBV12-3/TRBV12-4 TGTGCCAGCTCGCGGGGGCGGGACACAGATACGCAGTATTTT CASSRGRDTDTQYF
TRBJ1-2 . few TRBV7-9 TGTGCCAGCAGCCTCCCCGATGGATGGGGCTACACCTTC CASSLPDGWGYTF
TRBJ2-1 . once TRBV19 TGTGCCAGTAACGCGGGGCTCTCCTACAATGAGCAGTTCTTC CASNAGLSYNEQFF
TRBJ2-7 TRBD1 . TRBV6-1 TGTGCCAGCAGAGCCCGGACAGGGGGCTACGAGCAGTACTTC CASRARTGGYEQYF
TRBJ2-1 . . TRBV6-2/TRBV6-3 TGTGCCAGCAGTTACAGGGACTCCGATATCTACAATGAGCAGTTCTTC CASSYRDSDIYNEQFF
TRBJ2-4 . . TRBV6-6 TGTGCCAGCAACCCAAGGAGGACAAGCCTAGCCAAAAACATTCAGTACTTC CASNPRRTSLAKNIQYF
TRBJ2-2 TRBD1 . TRBV7-9 TGTGCCAGCAGCATTACGACAGGGATCACCGGGGAGCTGTTTTTT CASSITTGITGELFF
TRBJ1-2 . few TRBV23-1 TGCGCCAGCAGTCAATCGGGCCACCCTTGGGGCTACACCTTC CASSQSGHPWGYTF